These 14 T cell receptor beta chains originate from one sample sequenced in a study of tumor-infiltrating lymphocytes in primary liver carcinoma. Blood RNA was derived from unsorted whole blood, and germline DNA was extracted too. TCR beta cDNA was prepared out of roughly 490 ng total RNA by means of a constant-region primer. Researchers made the TCR beta libraries by running three nested multiplex PCR rounds with slightly modified ARM-PCR. In the first two PCR rounds, TRBV1-TRBV30 forward primers were paired with a C-beta reverse primer, and each round lasted approximately 10 cycles. TCRdb redid the calling of the multiplex PCR reads with MiXCR, one entry per CDR3 protein. Here the sample spans some 180,000 distinct CDR3 sequences, around 60% being singletons. Source material: peripheral blood. Receptors were obtained from a man between 40 and 49 years old with primary liver carcinoma and hepatitis B virus infection.

This clonotype was seen only a few times. The V and J genes are TRBV4-1 and TRBJ2-5; D is ambiguous. Trimming shortened V by 0 bases and J by 1 base, and 15 bases separated the two germline ends. The germline V gene has CDR1 MGHRA and CDR2 YSYEKL. The CDR3 extends over 17 amino acids. DNA for the CDR3: TGCGCCAGCAGCCAAGACCCCTCCGGGCGAGCCCAAGAGACCCAGTACTTC. This codes for CASSQDPSGRAQETQYF.

The chain recombines TRBV11-2 with TRBJ2-7, with 7 nucleotides matching TRBD2. The CDR3 runs 15 residues. Germline-derived CDR1 and CDR2 are SGHAT and FQNNGV. V dropped 5 bases and J dropped 3; count of bases not matched to a gene: 10. The chain's CDR3 is CASSLAWGGYYEQYF. The CDR3 region has the DNA TGTGCCAGCAGCCTAGCGTGGGGGGGTTACTACGAGCAGTACTTC.

The J gene is TRBJ1-1, the V gene TRBV12-3 or TRBV12-4, with D tentatively TRBD1 (5 bases). The germline V and J ends were trimmed by 8 bases and 3 bases, with 13 bases remaining between them. This CDR3 spans 13 amino acids. The CDR3 region is CASAVQADTEAFF. In nucleotides, the CDR3 is TGTGCCAGCGCCGTACAGGCCGACACTGAAGCTTTCTTT.

The chain joins TRBV30 to TRBJ2-5; D may correspond to TRBD1 or TRBD2 (6 bases each). This CDR3 comprises 12 residues. V dropped 0 bases and J dropped 9 bases, with 11 bases sitting between them. Germline CDR1 is GTSNPN and CDR2 is SVGIG (reference sequence). The CDR3, as DNA: TGTGCCTGGAGTGTATGTGGGGGGCCCCAGTACTTC. Translated: CAWSVCGGPQYF. Full variable domain (rest looked up from reference TRBV30 and TRBJ2-5): SQTIHQWPATLVQPVGSPLSLECTVEGTSNPNLYWYRQAAGRGLQLLFYSVGIGQISSEVPQNLSASRPQDRQFILSSKKLLLSDSGFYLCAWSVCGGPQYFGPGTRLLVL.

Ten or more counts support this clonotype. The chain uses TRBV29-1 and TRBJ2-1, with 8 nucleotides matching TRBD2. The CDR3 has 15 residues. The V segment lost 0 bases and the J segment 0 bases; nucleotides outside the gene matches: 1. Looked up from germline, CDR1 is SQVTM and CDR2 is ANQGSEA. In DNA, the CDR3 is TGCAGCGTTGAAGAAGCGGGAGTCTCCTACAATGAGCAGTTCTTC. This gives the protein CSVEEAGVSYNEQFF.

This clonotype was detected ten times or more. The V call is TRBV11-3, the J call TRBJ2-1; a possible D gene is TRBD2 (6 bases). CDR3 length equals 13 residues. Germline V gene sequence: CDR1 SGHNT, CDR2 YENEEA. V was pared by 5 bases and J by 5 bases, with 10 bases between. CDR3 residues: CASSDRLDNEQFF. The CDR3, as DNA: TGTGCCAGCAGCGACCGACTAGACAATGAGCAGTTCTTC.

The chain recombines TRBV4-1 with TRBJ2-3; 9 bases agree with TRBD1. The end of the DNA aligns better with TRBJ1-5, so the J call may be wrong. CDR1 and CDR2 (germline): MGHRA, YSYEKL. The CDR3 consists of 15 residues. In nucleotides, the CDR3 is TGCGCCAGCAGCCGAGGGACAGGGACACCAGATACGCAGCATTTT. It yields the protein CASSRGTGTPDTQHF.

The CDR3 DNA reads TGCGCCAGCAGTCCGATGACTAGCGGGTCCGGTTATTTT. Protein product: CASSPMTSGSGYF. V gene TRBV5-1 combines with J gene TRBJ2-3, with 10 nucleotides matching TRBD2. Germline V gene sequence: CDR1 SGHRS, CDR2 YFSETQ. Trimming took 5 bases from V and 15 from J; bases not matched to a gene: 12. This CDR3 region has 13 residues. The variable domain in full, with the rest retrieved from reference TRBV5-1 and TRBJ2-3, is KAGVTQTPRYLIKTRGQQVTLSCSPISGHRSVSWYQQTPGQGLQFLFEYFSETQRNKGNFPGRFSGRQFSNSRSEMNVSTLELGDSALYLCASSPMTSGSGYFGPGTRLTVL.

Note on this clonotype: At one boundary the junction diverges from the germline segment, which might be a read error. The chain links TRBV29-1 to TRBJ2-2, with D perhaps assigned TRBD1 or TRBD2 (5 bases each). The CDR3 runs 11 residues. Germline assignment: CDR1 SQVTM and CDR2 ANQGSEA. CDR3 DNA sequence: TGCAGCGTCGGACACACCGGGGACCTGTTTTTT. Residues: CSVGHTGDLFF.

The table lists this clonotype with a few counts. The genes are TRBV29-1 and TRBJ2-7; 10 nucleotides match TRBD2. The germline gives CDR1 SQVTM, CDR2 ANQGSEA. This CDR3 has 16 residues. After removal of 2 bases from V and 2 bases from J, the junction contained 9 bases not matched to a gene. Here the CDR3 DNA reads TGCAGCGTTGAATCCCCTAGCGGGAGAACCCCCTACGAGCAGTACTTC. Protein sequence: CSVESPSGRTPYEQYF.

This chain joins TRBV29-1 and TRBJ2-7; D tentatively reads TRBD1 or TRBD2 (6 bases each). Germline V gives CDR1 SQVTM, CDR2 ANQGSEA. The CDR3 is 11 amino acids. Trimming left V 6 bases short and J 7 bases short, with 13 bases between. In DNA form, the CDR3 reads TGCAGCGTGAGGGGGGTTGGGGAGCAGTACTTC. Its protein is CSVRGVGEQYF.

The V gene is TRBV6-5, the J gene TRBJ2-7; 9 nucleotides agree with TRBD2. Germline CDR1 MNHEY, CDR2 SVGAGI. The trim removed 0 bases at V and 5 bases at J, leaving 5 bases unmatched. This CDR3 spans 15 amino acids. The CDR3 DNA follows: TGTGCCAGCAGTTACTCGGCTAGCGGGAACAACGAGCAGTACTTC. This encodes CASSYSASGNNEQYF.

Worth noting for this clonotype: The final CDR3 position lacks the conserved phenylalanine or tryptophan, pointing to a likely read error. This chain uses TRBV4-1 with TRBJ2-1; 10 nucleotides match TRBD2. V shed 4 bases, J shed 4 bases, and the junction held 4 bases outside the gene matches. Germline loops: CDR1 MGHRA, CDR2 YSYEKL. The CDR3 has 15 amino acids. The chain's CDR3 is CASSPTGLAYNEQFI. DNA of the CDR3: TGCGCCAGCAGCCCGACGGGACTAGCGTACAATGAGCAGTTCATC.

As to this clonotype: The conserved closing phenylalanine or tryptophan is absent in this CDR3, likely reflecting a read error. The V and J genes are TRBV6-5 and TRBJ1-2; a possible D gene is TRBD1 (5 bases). Per the germline V gene, CDR1 is MNHEY and CDR2 is SVGAGI. Trimming shortened V by 6 bases and J by 4 bases, and 15 bases separated the two germline ends. This CDR3 contains 14 residues. Here the CDR3 DNA reads TGTGCCAGCAGCTCGCTTGCAGGGTCCTATGGCTACACCTTA. This sequence encodes CASSSLAGSYGYTL.